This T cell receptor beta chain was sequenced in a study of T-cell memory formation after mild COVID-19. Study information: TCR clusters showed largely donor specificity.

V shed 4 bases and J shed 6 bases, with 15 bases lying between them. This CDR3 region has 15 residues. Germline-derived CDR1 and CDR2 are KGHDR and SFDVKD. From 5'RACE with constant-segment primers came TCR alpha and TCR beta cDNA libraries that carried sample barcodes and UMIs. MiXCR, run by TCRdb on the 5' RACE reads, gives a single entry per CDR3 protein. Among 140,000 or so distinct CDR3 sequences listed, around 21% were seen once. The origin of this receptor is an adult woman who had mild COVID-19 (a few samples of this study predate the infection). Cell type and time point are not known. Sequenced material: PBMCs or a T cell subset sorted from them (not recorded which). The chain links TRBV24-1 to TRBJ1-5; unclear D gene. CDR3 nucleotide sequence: TGTGCCACCAGTGACCCGGGAGAGTGGGGTCAGCCCCAGCATTTT. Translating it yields CATSDPGEWGQPQHF.